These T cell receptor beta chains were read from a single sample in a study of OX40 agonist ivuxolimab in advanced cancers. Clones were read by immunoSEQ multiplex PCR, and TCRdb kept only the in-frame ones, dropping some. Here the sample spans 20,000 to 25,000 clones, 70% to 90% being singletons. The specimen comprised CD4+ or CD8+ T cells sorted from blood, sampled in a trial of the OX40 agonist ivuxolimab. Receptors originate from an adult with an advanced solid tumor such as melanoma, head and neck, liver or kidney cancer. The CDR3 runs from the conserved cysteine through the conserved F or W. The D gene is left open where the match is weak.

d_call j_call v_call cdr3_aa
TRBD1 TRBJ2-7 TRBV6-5 CASSWTGGSYEQYF
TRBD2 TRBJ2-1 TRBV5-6 CASRSLAGGYHNEQFF
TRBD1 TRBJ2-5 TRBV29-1 CSADRGPETQYF
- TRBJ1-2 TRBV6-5 CASSYLGGNHHGYTF
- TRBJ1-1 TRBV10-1 CASSESGDTEAFF
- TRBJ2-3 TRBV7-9 CASSLVSTDTQYF
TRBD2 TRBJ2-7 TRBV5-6 CASSFSDVSGVPYEQYF
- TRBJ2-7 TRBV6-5 CASSEVGAGYEQYF
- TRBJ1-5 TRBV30 CAWSAGTGNQPQHF
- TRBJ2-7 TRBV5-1 CASSLEGGAYEQYF
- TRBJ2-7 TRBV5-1 CASSSRTGGGEQYF
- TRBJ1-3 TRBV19 CASSIFAGPASGNTIYF
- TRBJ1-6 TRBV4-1 CASSQVDNDSPLHF
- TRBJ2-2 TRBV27 CASSPSHTGELFF
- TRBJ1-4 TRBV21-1 CASSKALRGGTANEKLFF
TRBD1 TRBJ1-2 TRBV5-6 CASSQGQGHGYTF
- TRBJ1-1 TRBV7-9 CASSRTLNTEAFF
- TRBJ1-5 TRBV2 CASSDVGAAGRPQHF
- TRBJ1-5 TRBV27 CASSPGDNQPQHF
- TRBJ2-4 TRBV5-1 CASSAGRDWGNIQYF
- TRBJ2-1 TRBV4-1 CASSQVGRGAAYNEQFF
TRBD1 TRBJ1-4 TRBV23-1 CASPRPWTGPNEKLFF
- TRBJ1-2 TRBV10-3 CAISVGADNYGYTF
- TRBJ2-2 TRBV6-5 CASSPNVGATGELFF
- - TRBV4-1 CASSQGAAQSYEQYF
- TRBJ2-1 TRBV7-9 CASSFPAGNEQFF
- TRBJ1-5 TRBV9 CASSEGGAGQPQHF
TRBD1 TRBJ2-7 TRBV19 CASSIAGTGGHEQYF
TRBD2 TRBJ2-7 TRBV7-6 CASSLSGGDEQYF
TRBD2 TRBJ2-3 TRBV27 CASSGGDGYARSVTDTQYF
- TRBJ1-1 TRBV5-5 CASSSQTGTEAFF
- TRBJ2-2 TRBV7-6 CASSLVDTGELFF
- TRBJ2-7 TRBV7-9 CASSSADSNTYEQYF